The next 19 T cell receptor beta chains were all read from a single sample in a study of CD8 T cells in cerebrospinal fluid in Alzheimer's disease (dated by TCRdb to 2020 to 2022). Libraries were made using 10x single-cell sequencing. TCRdb lists the instrument as NextSeq 550. Following TCRdb reprocessing, every CDR3 protein sequence forms one entry, and DNA is not provided. This sample's listing comprises about 1,200 distinct CDR3 sequences. The top ten hold about 9% of the sample. Sequenced input: cerebrospinal fluid. The receptors originated from a human donor in good health.

This clonotype is large by frequency. The genes are TRBV7-2 and TRBJ2-3; TCRdb names TRBD2, which stays unverified in the absence of DNA. Germline V gene data show CDR1 as SGHTA and CDR2 as FQGNSA. The CDR3 length is 15 residues. This CDR3 reads CASTLTGGRIDTQYF.

By frequency, this clonotype registers medium-sized. The gene calls are TRBV24-1 and TRBJ2-6; TCRdb indicates TRBD2, and absent DNA this call remains unverified. There are 15 residues in the CDR3. Germline lookup yields CDR1 KGHDR and CDR2 SFDVKD. CDR3 loop: CATSDGGAGANVLTF.

This clonotype is classed as medium-sized by frequency. The V call is TRBV7-8, the J call TRBJ2-3; TCRdb calls TRBD2, which cannot be checked without DNA. This CDR3 region has 13 residues. Germline V gene data show CDR1 as SGHVS and CDR2 as FQNEAQ. The CDR3 here is CASSPLTSGTSYF. The whole variable domain, filled in from reference TRBV7-8 and TRBJ2-3, reads GAGVSQSPRYKVAKRGQDVALRCDPISGHVSLFWYQQALGQGPEFLTYFQNEAQLDKSGLPSDRFFAERPEGSVSTLKIQRTQQEDSAVYLCASSPLTSGTSYFGPGTRLTVL.

This clonotype is called medium-sized (0.01 to 0.1%) based on its frequency. The chain recombines TRBV7-3 with TRBJ2-7; checking the TCRdb D call of TRBD1 is not possible without DNA. Germline V gene data show CDR1 as SGHTA and CDR2 as FQGTGA. This CDR3 contains 14 residues. The CDR3 region is CASSARGAGGQQYF.

Considering frequency, this clonotype is medium-sized (0.01 to 0.1%). This chain links TRBV9 with TRBJ2-5; no DNA is available, so the TRBD1 call from TCRdb remains unchecked. Germline V gene lookup returns CDR1 SGDLS and CDR2 YYNGEE. The length of the CDR3 is 13 residues. The CDR3 is CASSRQGQETQYF.

Measured by frequency, this clonotype is large (0.1 to 1%). The CDR3 sequence: CASSQGDYGYTF. This chain joins TRBV4-1 and TRBJ1-2. From germline, CDR1 is MGHRA and CDR2 YSYEKL. This CDR3 is 12 amino acids long.

By frequency, this clonotype registers medium-sized. The chain joins TRBV29-1 to TRBJ2-4. Germline V CDR1 and CDR2: SQVTM, ANQGSEA. This CDR3 is built from 13 residues. CDR3 in amino acids: CSVARLAKNIQYF.

Frequency places this clonotype as medium-sized. V gene TRBV7-2 combines with J gene TRBJ2-7. There are 15 residues in the CDR3. Germline V CDR1 and CDR2: SGHTA, FQGNSA. This CDR3 is CASSLAGSRNYEQYF.

In terms of frequency, this clonotype is medium-sized. J is TRBJ1-5 and V is TRBV6-6. Germline V gene sequence: CDR1 MNHNY, CDR2 SVGAGI (reference sequence). The CDR3 covers 18 residues. Here the CDR3 reads CASSRRGGLDSGNQPQHF.

By frequency, this clonotype registers medium-sized. The chain joins TRBV18 to TRBJ1-6. The length of the CDR3 is 13 residues. CDR1 is KGHSH, CDR2 LQKENI, per germline. CDR3 sequence reads: CASSPGVNSPLHF.

Frequency places this clonotype as medium-sized. The chain has TRBV6-5 and TRBJ2-2. This CDR3 is built from 14 residues. Germline V gene lookup returns CDR1 MNHEY and CDR2 SVGAGI. The CDR3 protein is CASSPRGNTGELFF.

This clonotype is identified as medium-sized (0.01 to 0.1%) from frequency. The chain combines TRBV10-3 with TRBJ1-6; the D call from TCRdb, TRBD1, cannot be confirmed without DNA. This CDR3 is built from 14 residues. Germline V gene sequence: CDR1 ENHRY, CDR2 SYGVKD. The CDR3 reads CAISESRDNSPLHF.

This clonotype ranks as medium-sized (0.01 to 0.1%) in terms of frequency. The J gene is TRBJ1-2, the V gene TRBV6-4. CDR3 length: 20 residues. The V gene's germline CDR1 is MRHNA and CDR2 SNTAGT. CDR3: CASLDQYRSRLQNPLYGYTF.

According to its frequency, this clonotype is medium-sized. This rearrangement joins TRBV29-1 to TRBJ2-1; as DNA is missing, the TRBD2 call by TCRdb cannot be tested. CDR3 size: 11 residues. The V gene's germline CDR1 is SQVTM and CDR2 ANQGSEA. CDR3 in amino acids: CSAPWGRGQFF.

Measured by frequency, this clonotype is medium-sized. The chain is built from TRBV24-1 and TRBJ2-1; without DNA, the TCRdb call of TRBD2 cannot be checked. Germline lookup yields CDR1 KGHDR and CDR2 SFDVKD. The CDR3 sequence is 16 residues long. The CDR3 loop is CATSDSGLAGGNEQFF.

This clonotype is identified as large from frequency. V gene TRBV6-2 or TRBV6-3 combines with J gene TRBJ1-1; the D call from TCRdb, TRBD1, cannot be confirmed without DNA. The germline gives CDR1 MNHEY, CDR2 SVGEGT. The CDR3 has 13 amino acids. This chain's CDR3 is CASTEARGTEAFF.

By frequency, this clonotype is medium-sized (0.01 to 0.1%). This rearrangement joins TRBV4-1 to TRBJ2-7; TCRdb reports TRBD2, a call that lacks DNA to check it against. The CDR3 loop spans 17 amino acids. Germline loops: CDR1 MGHRA, CDR2 YSYEKL. CDR3 sequence: CASSQPGLAGGTYEQYF.

This chain joins TRBV5-1 and TRBJ1-6; TCRdb reports TRBD1, a call that lacks DNA to check it against. The germline gives CDR1 SGHRS, CDR2 YFSETQ. The CDR3 has 14 amino acids. The chain's CDR3 is CASSWRQGDSPLHF.

This clonotype shows up as medium-sized by frequency. CDR3 residues: CASSVEKDQPQHF. The chain carries TRBV2 and TRBJ1-5. CDR1 SNHLY and CDR2 FYNNEI come from the germline V gene. The CDR3 covers 13 residues.